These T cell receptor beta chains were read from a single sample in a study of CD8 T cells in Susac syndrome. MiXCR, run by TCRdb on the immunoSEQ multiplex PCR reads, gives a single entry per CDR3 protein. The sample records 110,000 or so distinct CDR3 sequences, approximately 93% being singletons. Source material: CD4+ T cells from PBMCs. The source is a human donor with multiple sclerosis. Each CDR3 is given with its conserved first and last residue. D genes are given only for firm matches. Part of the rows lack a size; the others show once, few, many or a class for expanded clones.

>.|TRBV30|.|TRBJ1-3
TGTGCCTGGAGTGCCCAAACTGGAAACACCATATATTTT
CAWSAQTGNTIYF
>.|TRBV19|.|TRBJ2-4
TGTGCCAGTAGTGGGTCAAAAGGGAACATTCAGTACTTC
CASSGSKGNIQYF
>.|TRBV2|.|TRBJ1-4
TGTGCCAGCAGTGTGCCCGGGGGGTTGAGCACTAATGAAAAACTGTTTTTT
CASSVPGGLSTNEKLFF
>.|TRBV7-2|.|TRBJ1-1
TGTGCCAGCAGCTTATCGGGACCGAACACTGAAGCTTTCTTT
CASSLSGPNTEAFF
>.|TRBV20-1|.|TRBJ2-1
TGCAGTGCTAGTCCCTCTTCTACCCCCCCTAGGCAGTTCTTC
CSASPSSTPPRQFF
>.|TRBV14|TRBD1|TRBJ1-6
TGTGCCAGCAGCTCGTGGATTCAGGGGGCACGGAATTCACCCCTCCACTTT
CASSSWIQGARNSPLHF
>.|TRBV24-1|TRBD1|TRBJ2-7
TGTGCCACCAGTCCCAGGGACAGCCTCTACGAGCAGTACTTC
CATSPRDSLYEQYF
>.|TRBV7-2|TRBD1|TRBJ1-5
TGTGCCAGCAGCTTACTAGGACAGGTCAATCAGCCCCAGCATTTT
CASSLLGQVNQPQHF
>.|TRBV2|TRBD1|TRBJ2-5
TGTGCCAGCAGCAAGGACAGGCAAGAGACCCAGTACTTC
CASSKDRQETQYF
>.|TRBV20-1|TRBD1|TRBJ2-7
TGCAGTGCTGGACAGGGTCTCTCCTACGAGCAGTACTTC
CSAGQGLSYEQYF
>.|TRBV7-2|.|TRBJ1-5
TGTGCCAGCAGCTTAGGCTGGGAGCCCCAGCATTTT
CASSLGWEPQHF
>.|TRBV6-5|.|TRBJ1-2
TGTGCCAGCAGGGGTAGCCTTCCTGGCTACACCTTC
CASRGSLPGYTF
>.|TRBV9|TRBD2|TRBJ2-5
TGTGCCAGCAGCGTCCGGGGGACTAGCAGCTCAGAGACCCAGTACTTC
CASSVRGTSSSETQYF
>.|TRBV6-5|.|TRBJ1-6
TGTGCCAGCAGCCCTCAGGGGTCTTCACCCCTCCACTTT
CASSPQGSSPLHF
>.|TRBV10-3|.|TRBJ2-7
TGTGCCATCAGTGGTGCCCGGGGTGTAAACTACGAGCAGTACTTC
CAISGARGVNYEQYF
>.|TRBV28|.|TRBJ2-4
TGTGCCAGCGCGGACCCCTCCAAAAACATTCAGTACTTC
CASADPSKNIQYF
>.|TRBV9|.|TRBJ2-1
TGTGCCAGCAGCGTAGAAGCGCAACGAAGTGAGCAGTTCTTC
CASSVEAQRSEQFF
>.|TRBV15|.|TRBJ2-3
TGTGCCACCAGCAGAAACCCTCACCAAGGAGATACGCAGTATTTT
CATSRNPHQGDTQYF
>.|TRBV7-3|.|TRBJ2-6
TGTGCCAGCAGCCCTGGACTGGCCAACGTCCTGACTTTC
CASSPGLANVLTF
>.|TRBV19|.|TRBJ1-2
TGTGCCAGTAGTATGCTAGGGTACTATGGCTACACCTTC
CASSMLGYYGYTF
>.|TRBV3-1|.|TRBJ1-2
TGTGCCAGCAGCCCGGCAGGCAGGGCAAACTATGGCTACACCTTC
CASSPAGRANYGYTF
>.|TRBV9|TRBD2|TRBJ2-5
TGTGCCAGCAGCGTTCTGGGACTAGCTGAAGAGACCCAGTACTTC
CASSVLGLAEETQYF
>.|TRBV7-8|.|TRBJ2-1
TGTGCCACAATTCGGGGACCCGACAATGAGCAGTTCTTC
CATIRGPDNEQFF
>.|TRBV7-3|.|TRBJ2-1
TGTGCCAGCAGCCTAAAGGGAGGGGGACATCGGGAGCAGTTCTTC
CASSLKGGGHREQFF
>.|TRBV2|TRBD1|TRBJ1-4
TGTGCCAGTACAGACAGGGGTGAAAAACTGTTTTTT
CASTDRGEKLFF
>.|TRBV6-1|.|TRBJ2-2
TGTGCCAGCAGTGAAGCGCCCAAGGGAGGGGAGCTGTTTTTT
CASSEAPKGGELFF
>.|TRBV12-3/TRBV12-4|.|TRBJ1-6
TGTGCCAGCAGTTTAGGTCTCAATTCACCCCTCCACTTT
CASSLGLNSPLHF
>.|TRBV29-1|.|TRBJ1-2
TGCAGCGTTGAGGCCTATGGAGGCTACACCTTC
CSVEAYGGYTF
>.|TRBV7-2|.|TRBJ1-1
TGTGCCAGCAGCCGACGGGGGAAAGAAGCTTTCTTT
CASSRRGKEAFF
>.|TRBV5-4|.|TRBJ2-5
TGTGCCAGCAGCATCCCGACAGGTCAAGAGACCCAGTACTTC
CASSIPTGQETQYF
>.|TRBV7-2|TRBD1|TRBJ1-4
TGTGCCAGCAGCCCAAGGACAGGGGAAGCTGAAAAACTGTTTTTT
CASSPRTGEAEKLFF
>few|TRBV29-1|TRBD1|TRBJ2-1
TGCAGCGTTGGGGGGGACAGGAGGGACAATGAGCAGTTCTTC
CSVGGDRRDNEQFF
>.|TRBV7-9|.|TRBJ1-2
TGTGCCAGCAGCTTAGAGCGGGTTGTCGGCTACACCTTC
CASSLERVVGYTF
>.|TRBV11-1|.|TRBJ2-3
TGTGCCAGCGGGGGATCGAGCACAGATACGCAGTATTTT
CASGGSSTDTQYF
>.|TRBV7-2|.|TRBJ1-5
TGTGCCAGCAGCTTAGTTCCTGGGAATCAGCCCCAGCATTTT
CASSLVPGNQPQHF
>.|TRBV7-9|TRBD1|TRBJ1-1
TGTGCCAGCAGCCCTGGACAGGGGGAGGACACTGAAGCTTTCTTT
CASSPGQGEDTEAFF
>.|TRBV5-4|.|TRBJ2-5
TGTGCCAGCAGCTTGGCGAGGGGCCCGGAGACCCAGTACTTC
CASSLARGPETQYF
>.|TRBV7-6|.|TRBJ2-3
TGTGCCAGCAGCTCCCAGGCGGCAACTAGCACAGATACGCAGTATTTT
CASSSQAATSTDTQYF
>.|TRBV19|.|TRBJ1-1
TGTGCCAGTACCAAAGGACGGCTCCCGCGGACTGAAGCTTTCTTT
CASTKGRLPRTEAFF
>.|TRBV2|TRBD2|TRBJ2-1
TGTGCCAGCAAAGGGGCTAGCGGGGATGTTGAAAATGAGCAGTTCTTC
CASKGASGDVENEQFF
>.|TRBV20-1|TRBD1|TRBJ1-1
TGCAGTGCTAGAGACAGGGGGCTGACTGAAGCTTTCTTT
CSARDRGLTEAFF
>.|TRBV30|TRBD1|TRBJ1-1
TGTGCCTGGAAGGGGGCTTTTAGCGCTGAAGCTTTCTTT
CAWKGAFSAEAFF
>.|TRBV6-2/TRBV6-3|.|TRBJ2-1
TGTGCCAGCAGTTATAATGAACAGGGCCAAATGGAAACCTACAATGAGCAGTTCTTC
CASSYNEQGQMETYNEQFF
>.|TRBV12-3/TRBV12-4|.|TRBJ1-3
TGTGCCAGCAGTGTTACGCCCGAGGCGAACATATATTTT
CASSVTPEANIYF
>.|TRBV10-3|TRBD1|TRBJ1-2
TGTGCCATCAGTGAGTCGTCGGGACAGGGGGCGCCGGGGGGCTACACCTTC
CAISESSGQGAPGGYTF
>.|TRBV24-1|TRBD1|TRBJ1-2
TGTGCCACCAGTGATTCTAGATGGACCGACAGGGGCGCAGATGGCTACACCTTC
CATSDSRWTDRGADGYTF
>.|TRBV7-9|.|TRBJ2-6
TGTGCCAGCAGCTTTTACCTCTCTGGGGCCAACGTCCTGACTTTC
CASSFYLSGANVLTF
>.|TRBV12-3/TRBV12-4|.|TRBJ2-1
TGTGCCAGCAGTTTGACGAATGAGCAGTTCTTC
CASSLTNEQFF
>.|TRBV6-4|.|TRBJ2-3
TGTGCCAGCAGTGACTCCAGCGTACACACAGATACGCAGTATTTT
CASSDSSVHTDTQYF
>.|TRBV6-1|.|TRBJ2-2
TGTGCCAGCAGTGTGCTGGGTCGAACCGGGGAGCTGTTTTTT
CASSVLGRTGELFF
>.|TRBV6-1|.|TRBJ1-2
TGTGCCAGCAGAGGGTTGGGGTATGGCTACACCTTC
CASRGLGYGYTF
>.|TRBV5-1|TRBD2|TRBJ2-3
TGCGCCAGCAGCTTGGATTCTAGCGGGGTTACAGATACGCAGTATTTT
CASSLDSSGVTDTQYF
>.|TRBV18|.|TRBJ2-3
TGTGCCAGCTCACCACCGGCGATATCAGATACGCAGTATTTT
CASSPPAISDTQYF
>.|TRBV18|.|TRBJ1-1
TGTGCCAGCTCACCACCTATCGGGGGCAGCACTGAAGCTTTCTTT
CASSPPIGGSTEAFF